These T cell receptor beta chains were read from a single sample in a study of identical twins. One entry per CDR3 protein results from TCRdb running MiXCR on the 5' RACE reads. The table includes a few hundred thousand distinct CDR3 sequences, over 5.5% detected once. The same sample was also studied in work on T cells expressing NK-cell markers.

The material sequenced was CD8+ T cells sorted from blood. These receptors were collected from a woman aged 18-35 years in good health. Both conserved end residues are part of each CDR3. The D gene is left open where the match is weak. Clone size appears in some rows only: once, few, many, or a class for an expanded clone.

>-|TRBJ1-4|TRBD1|TRBV2
TGTGCCAGCAGTGATGGACAGGGGATACCTAATGAAAAACTGTTTTTT
CASSDGQGIPNEKLFF
>few|TRBJ2-1|TRBD2|TRBV20-1
TGCAGTGCTAGAGATTTATTGAGCGGGGGCAGCTCCTACAATGAGCAGTTCTTC
CSARDLLSGGSSYNEQFF
>few|TRBJ1-2|-|TRBV14
TGTGCCAGCAGCCCCGGGGATGAAAGGATCCCACCGGGTGGCTACACCTTC
CASSPGDERIPPGGYTF
>many|TRBJ2-3|-|TRBV7-8
TGTGCCAGCAGCGAAACCTTAGCGGGCACAGATACGCAGTATTTT
CASSETLAGTDTQYF
>few|TRBJ2-3|TRBD2|TRBV3-1
TGTGCCAGCAGCCAAGACCCCCTAGCGGGAGATTCCGATACGCAGTATTTT
CASSQDPLAGDSDTQYF
>many|TRBJ2-1|-|TRBV12-3/TRBV12-4
TGTGCCAGTAGTATATCGGGTGAGCAGTTCTTC
CASSISGEQFF
>-|TRBJ2-7|-|TRBV20-1
TGCAGTGCTACTTTAGGGCCCACCTACGAGCAGTACTTC
CSATLGPTYEQYF
>-|TRBJ2-1|TRBD2|TRBV7-9
TGTGCCAGCAGGGACGGTAGCGGGGGTTACAATGAGCAGTTCTTC
CASRDGSGGYNEQFF
>few|TRBJ2-7|-|TRBV3-1
TGTGCCAGCAGCCAAGGCGGCAGGCACTACGAGCAGTACTTC
CASSQGGRHYEQYF
>few|TRBJ2-7|-|TRBV30
TGTGCCTGGGGTAAGGGCCGCCACGAGCAGTACTTC
CAWGKGRHEQYF
>few|TRBJ1-5|TRBD1|TRBV27
TGTGCCAGCAGTTTACAGGGGGGCAATCAGCCCCAGCATTTT
CASSLQGGNQPQHF
>-|TRBJ2-7|-|TRBV6-5
TGTGCCAGCAGTTACGCCGAATCCTACGAGCAGTACTTC
CASSYAESYEQYF
>-|TRBJ2-1|-|TRBV6-2/TRBV6-3
TGTGCCAGCGGAGTTGTACAATACAATGAGCAGTTCTTC
CASGVVQYNEQFF
>-|TRBJ2-1|TRBD2|TRBV27
TGTGCCAGCAGTTTAATCGGGGGAGGGTTCAATGAGCAGTTCTTC
CASSLIGGGFNEQFF
>few|TRBJ2-1|TRBD2|TRBV10-1
TGCGCCAGCAGTGAGTCGGGCGGGGGGGCGAATGAGCAGTTCTTC
CASSESGGGANEQFF
>few|TRBJ2-1|TRBD1|TRBV6-1
TGTGCCAGGCCCTGGGACAGTCTTTACAATGAGCAGTTCTTC
CARPWDSLYNEQFF
>-|TRBJ2-7|-|TRBV7-9
TGTGCCAGCAGCTTAACGACAGGCTACGAGCAGTACTTC
CASSLTTGYEQYF
>-|TRBJ2-1|TRBD2|TRBV6-5
TGTGCCAGCAGTTATTTAGCGGGCTTGTCCTACAATGAGCAGTTCTTC
CASSYLAGLSYNEQFF
>-|TRBJ1-1|-|TRBV27
TGTGCCAGCAGTTCCTCAGTGAACACTGAAGCTTTCTTT
CASSSSVNTEAFF
>many|TRBJ1-2|-|TRBV12-3/TRBV12-4
TGTGCCAGCAGTGGACATTCAACGGGGGGCTACACCTTC
CASSGHSTGGYTF
>many|TRBJ2-1|-|TRBV5-6
TGTGCCAGCAGCCCAGGGGCTAATGAGCAGTTCTTC
CASSPGANEQFF
>few|TRBJ1-1|TRBD1|TRBV14
TGTGCCAGCAGCCAATTCGCAGGGGGGTCGTCTGAAGCTTTCTTT
CASSQFAGGSSEAFF
>-|TRBJ2-3|-|TRBV5-1
TGCGCCAGCAGCTCACCAGTTAGCACAGATACGCAGTATTTT
CASSSPVSTDTQYF
>many|TRBJ1-2|-|TRBV12-3/TRBV12-4
TGTGCCAGCAGTTTTGCCCCCCGGGACGGAAATGGCTACACCTTC
CASSFAPRDGNGYTF
>many|TRBJ2-1|TRBD2|TRBV7-2
TGTGCCAGCAGCCCCAGACTAGCGGGGGGGGATGAGCAGTTCTTC
CASSPRLAGGDEQFF
>-|TRBJ2-7|-|TRBV15
TGTGCCACCAGCAGAGTTAGCAGACTCTACGAGCAGTACTTC
CATSRVSRLYEQYF
>few|TRBJ2-7|-|TRBV11-2
TGTGCCAGCAGCCGTTACCAGGGGACCGAGCAGTACTTC
CASSRYQGTEQYF
>many|TRBJ2-1|TRBD1|TRBV5-1
TGCGCCAGCAGCAGCCGGGGGGACAGGGCTCGCAATGAGCAGTTCTTC
CASSSRGDRARNEQFF
>-|TRBJ2-3|-|TRBV6-1
TGTGCCAGCAACCCGGGGGTTAGGACAGATACGCAGTATTTT
CASNPGVRTDTQYF
>-|TRBJ2-1|-|TRBV9
TGTGCCAGCAGCTACCCCGGAGGGATCTCGGACAATGAGCAGTTCTTC
CASSYPGGISDNEQFF
>-|TRBJ2-2|TRBD2|TRBV12-3/TRBV12-4
TGTGCCAGCACCACCCCCTACTTGCGGGGGGGAGAACGCGGGGAGCTGTTTTTT
CASTTPYLRGGERGELFF
>few|TRBJ1-1|TRBD1|TRBV7-2
TGTGCCAGCAGCTTAGCCCGGACAGGAACTGAAGCTTTCTTT
CASSLARTGTEAFF
>many|TRBJ2-5|-|TRBV20-1
TGCAGTGCTAGATCAGTACGCGAGACCCAGTACTTC
CSARSVRETQYF
>few|TRBJ2-1|-|TRBV19
TGTGCCAGTAGTATAGATCACGGGGACTCCAATGAGCAGTTCTTC
CASSIDHGDSNEQFF
>many|TRBJ2-1|TRBD2|TRBV29-1
TGCAGCGTTGAAGGGGGTAGCGGGAGTATGGACAATGAGCAGTTCTTC
CSVEGGSGSMDNEQFF
>-|TRBJ2-1|TRBD2|TRBV6-1
TGTGCCAGCGGCCCGGGACTAGCGGGAGTTCCGTTCTTC
CASGPGLAGVPFF
>few|TRBJ2-2|-|TRBV27
TGTGCCAGCAGACTCGGGACTTCGAGCGGCACCGGGGAGCTGTTTTTT
CASRLGTSSGTGELFF
>many|TRBJ2-2|-|TRBV9
TGTGCCAGCAGAGAGGCGAACACCGGGGAGCTGTTTTTT
CASREANTGELFF
>-|TRBJ1-4|-|TRBV29-1
TGCAGCGTTGTAGTGGTCGGGCGGAGCGGACTGTTTTTT
CSVVVVGRSGLFF
>-|TRBJ1-1|-|TRBV14
TGTGCCAGCAGCCAATGGGGGGGCGCAAGAGGGACTGAAGCTTTCTTT
CASSQWGGARGTEAFF
>-|TRBJ2-5|-|TRBV11-2
TGTGCCAGCAGCGAGGATCTAGGTTACGGAGAGACCCAGTACTTC
CASSEDLGYGETQYF
>many|TRBJ2-1|-|TRBV15
TGTGCCACCAGCAGAGATCTCAGCAATGAGCAGTTCTTC
CATSRDLSNEQFF